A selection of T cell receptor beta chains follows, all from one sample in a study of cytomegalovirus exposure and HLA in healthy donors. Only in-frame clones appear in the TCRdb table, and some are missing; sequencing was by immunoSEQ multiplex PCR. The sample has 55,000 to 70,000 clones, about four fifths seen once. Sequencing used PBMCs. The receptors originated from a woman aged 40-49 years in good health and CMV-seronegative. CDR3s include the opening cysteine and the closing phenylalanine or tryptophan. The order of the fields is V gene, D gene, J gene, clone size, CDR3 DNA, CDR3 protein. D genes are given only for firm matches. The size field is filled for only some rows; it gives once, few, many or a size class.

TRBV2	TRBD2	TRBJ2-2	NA	TGTGCCAGCAGTGTTTTAAGCGGGAGGATTAGCACCGGGGAGCTGTTTTTT	CASSVLSGRISTGELFF
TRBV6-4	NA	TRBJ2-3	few	TGTGCCAGCAGTAGGGAGGGGGGACATACGCAGTATTTT	CASSREGGHTQYF
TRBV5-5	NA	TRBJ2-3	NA	TGTGCCAGCAGCTTGGTTCAGGGATACACAGATACGCAGTATTTT	CASSLVQGYTDTQYF
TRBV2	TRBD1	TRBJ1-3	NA	TGTGCCAGCAGGGAGACAGGGCCTGGAAACACCATATATTTT	CASRETGPGNTIYF
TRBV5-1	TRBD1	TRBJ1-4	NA	TGCGCCAGCAGCTTGGGACAGGGAATTGGAAAACTGTTTTTT	CASSLGQGIGKLFF
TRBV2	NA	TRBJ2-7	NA	TGTGCCAGCCTGCTCCAGGACAATTCCTACGAGCAGTACTTC	CASLLQDNSYEQYF
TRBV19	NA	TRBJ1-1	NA	TGTGCCAGTAGTATCGAGGGAGGGGTCACTGAAGCTTTCTTT	CASSIEGGVTEAFF
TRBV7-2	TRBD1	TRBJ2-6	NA	TGTGCCAGCAGCTTTCTAGGGACAGGGGGCTCCTCTGGGGCCAACGTCCTGACTTTC	CASSFLGTGGSSGANVLTF
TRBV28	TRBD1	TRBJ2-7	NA	TGTGCCAGCAGTTTAACTGGGACAGGGGATAACGAGCAGTACTTC	CASSLTGTGDNEQYF
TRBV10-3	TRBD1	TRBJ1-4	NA	TGTGCCACCGGGACAGGGGAGGAAGAAAAACTGTTTTTT	CATGTGEEEKLFF
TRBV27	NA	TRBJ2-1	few	TGTGCCAGCAGTTTAGGGACTTCATTCAATGAGCAGTTCTTC	CASSLGTSFNEQFF
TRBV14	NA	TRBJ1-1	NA	TGTGCCAGCAGCCAAGATGTAGGGGCGAACACTGAAGCTTTCTTT	CASSQDVGANTEAFF
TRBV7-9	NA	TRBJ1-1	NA	TGTGCCAGCAGCTTATCCGGGGTCACTGAAGCTTTCTTT	CASSLSGVTEAFF
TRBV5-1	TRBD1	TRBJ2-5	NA	TGCGCCAGCAGCCCTACAGGGGGCGCGGAGACCCAGTACTTC	CASSPTGGAETQYF
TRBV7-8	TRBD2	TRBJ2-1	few	TGTGCCAGCAGCTTAGCCCTAGCGGGGGGAGTAATTAGCTCCTACAATGAGCAGTTCTTC	CASSLALAGGVISSYNEQFF
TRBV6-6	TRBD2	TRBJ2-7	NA	TGTGCCAGCAGTTACCCTAAAGGGAGGGGCGAGCAGTACTTC	CASSYPKGRGEQYF
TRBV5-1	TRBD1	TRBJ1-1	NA	TGCGCCAGCAGCTCAACGACAGGGGCGAACACTGAAGCTTTCTTT	CASSSTTGANTEAFF
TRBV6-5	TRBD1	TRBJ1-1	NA	TGTGCCAGCAGTTCTGGGACAGGGCACACTGAAGCTTTCTTT	CASSSGTGHTEAFF
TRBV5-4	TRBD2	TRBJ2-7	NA	TGTGCCAGCAGCTTTCGGGCGGGAGGAGGCGAGCAGTACTTC	CASSFRAGGGEQYF
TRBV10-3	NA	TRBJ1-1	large	TGTGCCATCAGTGAAGTCAGGGGCGAAGCTTTCTTT	CAISEVRGEAFF
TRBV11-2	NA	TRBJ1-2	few	TGTGCCAGCAGCTTAGTTTTCGCGGATGACTATGGCTACACCTTC	CASSLVFADDYGYTF
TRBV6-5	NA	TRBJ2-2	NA	TGTGCCAGCAGTTACCGTCCCCCTAACACCGGGGAGCTGTTTTTT	CASSYRPPNTGELFF
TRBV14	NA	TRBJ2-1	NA	TGTGCCAGCAGCCGAGATCGTGAGCAGTTCTTC	CASSRDREQFF
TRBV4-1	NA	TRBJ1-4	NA	TGCGCCAGCAGCCGGGGAGTAGGAGAAAAACTGTTTTTT	CASSRGVGEKLFF
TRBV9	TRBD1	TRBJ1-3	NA	TGTGCCAGCAGCCCGAATACAGGGGCTGGAAACACCATATATTTT	CASSPNTGAGNTIYF
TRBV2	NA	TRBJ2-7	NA	TGTGCCACGAGGAGCAGTTCCTACGAGCAGTACTTC	CATRSSSYEQYF
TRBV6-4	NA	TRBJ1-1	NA	TGTGCCAGTAAGGGGGATTCGAACACTGAAGCTTTCTTT	CASKGDSNTEAFF
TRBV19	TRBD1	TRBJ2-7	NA	TGTGCCAGTAGTACAGGGGGCTACGAGCAGTACTTC	CASSTGGYEQYF
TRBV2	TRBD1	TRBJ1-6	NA	TGTGCCAGCAGTGAAGGAGGGACCGACAGGGCGGGAAATGATTCACCCCTCCACTTT	CASSEGGTDRAGNDSPLHF
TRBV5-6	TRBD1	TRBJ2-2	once	TGTGCCAGCAGGAAAACGGGACAGGGCAACGGGGAGCTGTTTTTT	CASRKTGQGNGELFF
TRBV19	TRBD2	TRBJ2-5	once	TGTGCCAGTAGGGCCCCTCCGGGACTAGCGGGAGAAGAGGCCCAGTACTTC	CASRAPPGLAGEEAQYF
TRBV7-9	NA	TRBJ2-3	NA	TGTGCCAGCAGCTTTCCTAGCAGCTCTAGCACAGATACGCAGTATTTT	CASSFPSSSSTDTQYF
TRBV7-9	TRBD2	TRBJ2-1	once	TGTGCCAGCAGAATAACCGGGACTAGCGAAATCAATGAGCAGTTCTTC	CASRITGTSEINEQFF
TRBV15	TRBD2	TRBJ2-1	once	TGTGCCACCAGCATGGGACTAGCGGGAGTGGGGAATGAGCAGTTCTTC	CATSMGLAGVGNEQFF
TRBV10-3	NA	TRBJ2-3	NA	TGTGCCATCAGTGACAGAACGAGCACAGATACGCAGTATTTT	CAISDRTSTDTQYF
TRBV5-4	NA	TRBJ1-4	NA	TGTGCCAGCAGCTTGGATAGGGGGTTGACTAATGAAAAACTGTTTTTT	CASSLDRGLTNEKLFF
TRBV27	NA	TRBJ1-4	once	TGTGCCAGCAGTCCTTGGTACGGACAGCGGGAAAAACTGTTTTTT	CASSPWYGQREKLFF
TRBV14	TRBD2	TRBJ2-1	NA	TGTGCCAGCAGCCCCGGGGGGACTAGCGGGAGTCGTTCCTACAATGAGCAGTTCTTC	CASSPGGTSGSRSYNEQFF
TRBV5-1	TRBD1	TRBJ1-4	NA	TGCGCCAGCAGCTTGGCAGCAGGGGGTAATGAAAAACTGTTTTTT	CASSLAAGGNEKLFF
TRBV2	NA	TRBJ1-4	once	TGTGCCAGCAGGGGGCCAGTTGCAACTAATGAAAAACTGTTTTTT	CASRGPVATNEKLFF
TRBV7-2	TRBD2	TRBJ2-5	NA	TGTGCCAGCAGCGCGCCGGGGGGGGGCGCAGTATCAGGGGAGACCCAGTACTTC	CASSAPGGGAVSGETQYF
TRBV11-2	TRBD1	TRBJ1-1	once	TGTGCCAGCAGCCCGGGACAGGGGATGAACACTGAAGCTTTCTTT	CASSPGQGMNTEAFF
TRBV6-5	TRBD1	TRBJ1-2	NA	TGTGCCAGCAGTCGGACAGGGAGCGGCTATGGCTACACCTTC	CASSRTGSGYGYTF
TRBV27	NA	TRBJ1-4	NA	TGTGCCAGCAGTTTCACGGGGATTAATGAAAAACTGTTTTTT	CASSFTGINEKLFF
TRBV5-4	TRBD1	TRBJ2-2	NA	TGTGCCAGCAGCACGGAACAGGGGGCAGTCGGGGAGCTGTTTTTT	CASSTEQGAVGELFF
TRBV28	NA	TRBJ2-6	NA	TGTGCCAGCAGTTTCGGGTCCTCTGGGGCCAACGTCCTGACTTTC	CASSFGSSGANVLTF
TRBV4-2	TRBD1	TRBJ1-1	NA	TGTGCCAGCAGCCCACGGACAGGGGTAGGCACTGAAGCTTTCTTT	CASSPRTGVGTEAFF
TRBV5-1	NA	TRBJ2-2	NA	TGCGCCAGCAGCTTGACGGGAAGCTCGAACACCGGGGAGCTGTTTTTT	CASSLTGSSNTGELFF
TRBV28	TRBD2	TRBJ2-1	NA	TGTGCCAGCAGTTTCCTAGCGGGGGCGGGTGAGCAGTTCTTC	CASSFLAGAGEQFF
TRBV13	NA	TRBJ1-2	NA	TGTGCCAGCAGCTTACTGATAGGAACGGGGTACACCTTC	CASSLLIGTGYTF
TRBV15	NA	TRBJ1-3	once	TGTGCCACCAGCCAAAACGGGGTTGACACCATATATTTT	CATSQNGVDTIYF
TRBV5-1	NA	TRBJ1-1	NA	TGCGCCAGCAGCTTAGGGGGTGAGGGGCCAAGAGAAGCTTTCTTT	CASSLGGEGPREAFF
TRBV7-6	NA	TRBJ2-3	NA	TGTGCCAGCAGCCTCACCGCGAGGTTGCCAGATACGCAGTATTTT	CASSLTARLPDTQYF
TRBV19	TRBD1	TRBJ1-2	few	TGTGCCAGTTCCCCCGGCAGGGGGCGCGACTATGGCTACACCTTC	CASSPGRGRDYGYTF
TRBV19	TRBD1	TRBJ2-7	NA	TGTGCCAGTAGCCGGGACAGGGGAACCTACGAGCAGTACTTC	CASSRDRGTYEQYF
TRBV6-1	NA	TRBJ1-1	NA	TGTGCCACCCCTCGGACAGATATGAACACTGAAGCTTTCTTT	CATPRTDMNTEAFF
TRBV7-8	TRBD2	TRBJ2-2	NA	TGTGCCAGCAGCTTAGCTGTGCGGGGGACCCGGGAGCTGTTTTTT	CASSLAVRGTRELFF
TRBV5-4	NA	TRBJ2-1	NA	TGTGCCAGCAGCCCCGGACAGTACAATGAGCAGTTCTTC	CASSPGQYNEQFF
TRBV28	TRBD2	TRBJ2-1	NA	TGTGCCAGCAGTTTATCCGGACTAGCGGGAGATCGGAATGAGCAGTTCTTC	CASSLSGLAGDRNEQFF
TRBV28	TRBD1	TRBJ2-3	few	TGTGCCAGCAGTTCCGTGGGGTCGGGACAGGGCCCGTATACGCAGTATTTT	CASSSVGSGQGPYTQYF